This T cell receptor beta chain is from a study of blood T cell repertoires in COVID-19. Turning to the study itself: There were acute and convalescent COVID-19 samples, and they came from the United States, Italy and Spain.

Germline lookup yields CDR1 SGHTA and CDR2 FQGNSA. The CDR3 runs 14 residues. The ends were cut back, 1 base at V and 2 bases at J, with 6 bases in the middle. In the original analysis: Nucleated cell counts were estimated from reference gene primer amplification. This table comes from immunoSEQ multiplex PCR, and its TCRdb copy is limited to in-frame clones, with some not included. The V and J calls and clone size were taken over from that table, and D and trimming were inferred from the DNA. The sample yields about 110,000 clones, 86% seen once. This clone has just one count. Sample: peripheral blood. This TCR derives from a man in his forties with acute or convalescent COVID-19. The V gene is TRBV7-2, the J gene TRBJ2-1; D might be TRBD1 (6 bases). CDR3 bases: TGTGCCAGCAGCTTAGAGGGGGCCTACAATGAGCAGTTCTTC. Protein sequence: CASSLEGAYNEQFF.